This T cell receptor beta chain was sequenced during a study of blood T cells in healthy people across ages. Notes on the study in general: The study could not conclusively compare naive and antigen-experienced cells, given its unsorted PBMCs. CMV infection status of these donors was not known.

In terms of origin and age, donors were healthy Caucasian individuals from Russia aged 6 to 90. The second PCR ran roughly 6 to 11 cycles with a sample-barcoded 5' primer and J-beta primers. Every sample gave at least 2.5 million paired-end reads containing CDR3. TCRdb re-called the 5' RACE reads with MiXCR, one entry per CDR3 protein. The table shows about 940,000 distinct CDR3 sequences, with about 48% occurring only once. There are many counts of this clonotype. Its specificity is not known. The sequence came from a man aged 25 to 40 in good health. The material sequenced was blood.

The CDR3 loop reads CASSLWGSQETQYF. The CDR3, as DNA: TGTGCCAGCAGCCTTTGGGGGTCCCAAGAGACCCAGTACTTC. V is TRBV7-2 and J is TRBJ2-5; TRBD1 or TRBD2 may be the D gene (5 bases each). Germline V gene lookup returns CDR1 SGHTA and CDR2 FQGNSA. V dropped 5 bases and J dropped 1 base, with 11 bases sitting between them. This CDR3 has 14 residues.